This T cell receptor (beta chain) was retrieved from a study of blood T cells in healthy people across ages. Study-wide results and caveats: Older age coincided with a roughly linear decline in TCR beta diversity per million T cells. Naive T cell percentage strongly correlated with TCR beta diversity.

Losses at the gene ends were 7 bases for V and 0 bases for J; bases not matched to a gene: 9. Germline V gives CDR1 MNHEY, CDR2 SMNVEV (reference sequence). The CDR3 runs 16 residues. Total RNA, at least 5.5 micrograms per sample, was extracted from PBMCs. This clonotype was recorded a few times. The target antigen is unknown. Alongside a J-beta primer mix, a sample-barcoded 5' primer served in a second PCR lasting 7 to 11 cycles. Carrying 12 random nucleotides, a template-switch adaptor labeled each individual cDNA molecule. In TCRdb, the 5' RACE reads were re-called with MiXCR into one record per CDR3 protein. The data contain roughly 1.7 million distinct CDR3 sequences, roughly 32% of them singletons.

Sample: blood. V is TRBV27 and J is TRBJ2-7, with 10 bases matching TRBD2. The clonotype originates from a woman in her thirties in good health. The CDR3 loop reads CASTPSSGGTSYEQYF. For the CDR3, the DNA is TGTGCCAGCACCCCCTCTAGCGGGGGAACCTCCTACGAGCAGTACTTC.